Listed here is a single T cell receptor beta chain. This specimen belongs to a study of cytomegalovirus exposure and HLA in healthy donors. 13 Jbeta primers and 60 Vbeta primers were used for the PCR. Clones were read by immunoSEQ multiplex PCR, and TCRdb kept only the in-frame ones, dropping some. This table lists about 160,000 clones. The material sequenced was PBMCs. This clonotype was sampled from an older woman in good health and CMV-seronegative.

In DNA, the CDR3 is TGTGCCAGCAGCAAAGGGGAAGAGACCCAGTACTTC. It is translated as CASSKGEETQYF. This chain links TRBV7-8 with TRBJ2-5, with D possibly being TRBD1 (5 bases). Trimming shortened V by 5 bases and J by 3 bases, and 7 bases separated the two germline ends. Germline CDR1 SGHVS, CDR2 FQNEAQ. The CDR3 extends over 12 amino acids.